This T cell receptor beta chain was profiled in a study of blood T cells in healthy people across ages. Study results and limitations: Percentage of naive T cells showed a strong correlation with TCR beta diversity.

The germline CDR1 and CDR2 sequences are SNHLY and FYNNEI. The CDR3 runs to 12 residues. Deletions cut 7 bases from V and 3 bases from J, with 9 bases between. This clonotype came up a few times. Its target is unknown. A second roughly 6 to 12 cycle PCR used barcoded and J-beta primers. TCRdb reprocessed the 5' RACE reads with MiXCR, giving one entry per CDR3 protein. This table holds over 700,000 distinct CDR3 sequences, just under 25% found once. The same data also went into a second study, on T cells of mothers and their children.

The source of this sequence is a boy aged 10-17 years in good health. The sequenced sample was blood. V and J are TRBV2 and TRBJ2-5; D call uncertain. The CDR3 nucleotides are TGTGCCAGCAAAGTTTTCGAAGAGACCCAGTACTTC. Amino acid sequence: CASKVFEETQYF.